This T cell receptor (beta chain) stems from a study of response to subunit inactivated influenza vaccine (dated by TCRdb to the late 2010s). At the level of the whole study: Deep quantitative profiling of the T cell receptor repertoire was used in the study to follow responses to a trivalent subunit inactivated influenza vaccine.

Including cysteine and phenylalanine, the CDR3 has 15 amino acids. The read is trimmed to its CDR3 DNA, 45 bases read in frame from base 1. The germline V end is reduced by 5 bases and the J end by 7 bases; junction bases left unmatched: 14. Taken from the germline V gene (reference sequence), the CDR1 and CDR2 loops are SEHNR and FQNEAQ. A note on this clonotype: This clone's antigen is unknown. It has no much larger one-base neighbor in the sample; base qualities were not kept.

What the study reported, not specific to this receptor: It was suggested by the authors that each seasonal influenza vaccination may recruit only a limited number of new T cells.

The receptor library was made with RT-PCR. Sequencer: Illumina HiSeq 2500. TCRdb's own reprocessing of the public reads used fastp at Q25 and MiXCR and kept productive beta chains. Rows merge per CDR3 protein into single entries with the most common DNA and genes. The sample yields 150,000 to 200,000 distinct CDR3 sequences; less than 15% were counted once. Of the sample, 29% is held by the ten largest clones. These data also formed part of another study, on T cells expressing NK-cell markers. The second study's authors report: 5'RACE template switching, by which a universal primer site and unique molecular identifiers were added, was used to make TCR beta cDNA libraries. Seven or eight donors provided sorted CD3+CD56+NKG2C+, CD3+CD56+NKG2C- and CD3+CD56-NKG2C+ T-cell subsets, whose TCR beta-chain repertoires were profiled. Of the eight sequenced donors, seven were found to be HCMV-seropositive and one was found to be HCMV-seronegative. In several experiments an anti-gammadeltaTCR antibody was added to restrict sorting to alphabetaTCR-expressing T cells. In over five donors, the dominant CD3+CD56+NKG2C+ clonotypes were among the top 10 CD8+ clonotypes and accounted for about 1.0-8% of CD8+ T cells. Those dominant clonotypes were again the most abundant among CD3+CD56-NKG2C+ cells in four donors, at about 25-65%. Whether the expanded NKG2C-expressing T cell clones were specific for HCMV antigens remained unclear. The eight sequenced donors were randomly selected healthy volunteers, three men and five women. HCMV-specific IgG was detected in serum with a commercial ELISA kit to determine HCMV serostatus. Peripheral blood mononuclear cells were isolated from blood by Ficoll density gradient centrifugation. CD4+ and CD8+ T cells were isolated from PBMC by magnetic immunoseparation with Miltenyi isolation kits. cDNA synthesis was primed from the TCR beta constant segment and was followed by two successive PCR amplification steps. Libraries were sequenced as 2 x 150 bp reads on Illumina HiSeq 2000/2500, MiSeq or NextSeq. MIGEC was used to demultiplex reads and group the reads by UMI, and MiTCR was used to assemble and quantify clonotypes. To remove erroneous sequences, TCR cDNA sequences were retained only when supported by two or more reads. The tcR package was used for downstream repertoire analysis, with clonotypes matched between fractions based on CDR3 nucleotide sequence plus V segment. VDJmatch was used to annotate antigen specificity against VDJdb, with one amino acid substitution in CDR3 permitted.

The TCR originated in a man aged 50-60 years who received an inactivated influenza vaccine. Donor details come from another sample of the same person, matched by shared clones. The chain uses TRBV7-9 and TRBJ2-7, with 7 central nucleotides matching TRBD1. The specimen comprised CD8+ T cells sorted from PBMCs, sampled less than 13 days after vaccination. This receptor has the CDR3 CASSEMTGPIGEQYF. The DNA reads as follows: TGTGCCAGCAGCGAAATGACAGGGCCGATAGGTGAGCAGTACTTC.